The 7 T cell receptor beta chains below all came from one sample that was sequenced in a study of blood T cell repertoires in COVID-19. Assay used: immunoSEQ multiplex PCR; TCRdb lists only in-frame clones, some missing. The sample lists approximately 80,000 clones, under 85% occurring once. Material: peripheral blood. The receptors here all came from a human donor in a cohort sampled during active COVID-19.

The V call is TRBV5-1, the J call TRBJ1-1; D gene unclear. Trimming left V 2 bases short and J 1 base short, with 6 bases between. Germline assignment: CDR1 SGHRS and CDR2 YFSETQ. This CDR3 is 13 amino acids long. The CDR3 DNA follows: TGCGCCAGCAGCTTCGGGGAGAACACTGAAGCTTTCTTT. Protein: CASSFGENTEAFF. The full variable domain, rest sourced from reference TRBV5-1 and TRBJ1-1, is KAGVTQTPRYLIKTRGQQVTLSCSPISGHRSVSWYQQTPGQGLQFLFEYFSETQRNKGNFPGRFSGRQFSNSRSEMNVSTLELGDSALYLCASSFGENTEAFFGQGTRLTVV.

The CDR3 DNA reads TGTGCCAGCTGGCCGGGACTCCTGGTAAAAGATACGCAGTATTTT. Encoded protein: CASWPGLLVKDTQYF. The V call is TRBV18, the J call TRBJ2-3, with D perhaps TRBD2 (6 bases). CDR3 size: 15 residues. Germline V CDR1 and CDR2: KGHSH, LQKENI. Deletions cut 7 bases from V and 5 bases from J, with 19 bases between.

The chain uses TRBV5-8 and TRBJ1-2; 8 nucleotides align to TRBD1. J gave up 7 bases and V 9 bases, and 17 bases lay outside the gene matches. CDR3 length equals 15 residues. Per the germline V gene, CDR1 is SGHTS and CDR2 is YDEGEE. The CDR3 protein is CATEVWAGGTSGYTF. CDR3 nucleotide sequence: TGTGCCACCGAAGTCTGGGCAGGGGGCACTAGTGGCTACACCTTC.

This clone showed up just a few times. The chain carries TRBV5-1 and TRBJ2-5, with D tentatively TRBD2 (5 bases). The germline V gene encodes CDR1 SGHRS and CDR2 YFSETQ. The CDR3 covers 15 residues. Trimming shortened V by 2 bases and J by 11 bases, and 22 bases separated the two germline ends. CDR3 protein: CASSFGLTFEGVQYF. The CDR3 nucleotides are TGCGCCAGCAGCTTTGGGCTGACCTTCGAGGGAGTTCAGTACTTC. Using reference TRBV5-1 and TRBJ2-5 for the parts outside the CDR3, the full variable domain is KAGVTQTPRYLIKTRGQQVTLSCSPISGHRSVSWYQQTPGQGLQFLFEYFSETQRNKGNFPGRFSGRQFSNSRSEMNVSTLELGDSALYLCASSFGLTFEGVQYFGPGTRLLVL.

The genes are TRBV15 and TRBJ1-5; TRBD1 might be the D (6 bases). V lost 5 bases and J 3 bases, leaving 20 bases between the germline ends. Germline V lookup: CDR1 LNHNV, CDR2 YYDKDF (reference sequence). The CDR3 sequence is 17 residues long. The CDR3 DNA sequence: TGTGCCACCAGCGACTACCGGACAGCGAGATACAATCAGCCCCAGCATTTT. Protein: CATSDYRTARYNQPQHF. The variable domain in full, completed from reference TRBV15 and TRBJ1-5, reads DAMVIQNPRYQVTQFGKPVTLSCSQTLNHNVMYWYQQKSSQAPKLLFHYYDKDFNNEADTPDNFQSRRPNTSFCFLDIRSPGLGDTAMYLCATSDYRTARYNQPQHFGDGTRLSIL.

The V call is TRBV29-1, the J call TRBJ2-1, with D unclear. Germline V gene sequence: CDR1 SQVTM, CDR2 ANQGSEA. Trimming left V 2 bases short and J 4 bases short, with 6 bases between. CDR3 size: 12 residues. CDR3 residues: CSVEPRYNEQFF. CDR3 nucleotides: TGCAGCGTTGAACCCCGTTACAATGAGCAGTTCTTC.

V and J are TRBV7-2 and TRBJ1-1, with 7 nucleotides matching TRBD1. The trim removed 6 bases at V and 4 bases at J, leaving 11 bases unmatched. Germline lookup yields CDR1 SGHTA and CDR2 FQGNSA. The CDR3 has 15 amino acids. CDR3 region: CASSKQGMMGTEAFF. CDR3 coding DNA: TGTGCCAGCAGTAAACAGGGGATGATGGGCACTGAAGCTTTCTTT.